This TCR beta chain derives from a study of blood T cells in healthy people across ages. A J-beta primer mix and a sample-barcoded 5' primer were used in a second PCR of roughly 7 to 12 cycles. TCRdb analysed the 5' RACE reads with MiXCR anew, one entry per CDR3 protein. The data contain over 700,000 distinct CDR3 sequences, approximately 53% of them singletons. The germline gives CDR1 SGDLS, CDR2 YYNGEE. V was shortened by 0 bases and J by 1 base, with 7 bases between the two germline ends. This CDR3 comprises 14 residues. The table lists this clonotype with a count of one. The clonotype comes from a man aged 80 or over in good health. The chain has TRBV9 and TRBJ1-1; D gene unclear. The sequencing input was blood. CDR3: CASSVGPKNTEAFF. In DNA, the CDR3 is TGTGCCAGCAGCGTAGGGCCCAAGAACACTGAAGCTTTCTTT.